The clone carrying this T cell receptor beta chain appeared a few times. Researchers used 5'RACE with constant-segment primers to make TCR alpha and TCR beta cDNA libraries that carry sample barcodes and UMIs. Using its own MiXCR run on the 5' RACE reads, TCRdb lists one record per CDR3 protein. The sample includes about 400,000 distinct CDR3 sequences, under 15% seen only once; the top ten take less than 25%. These data are taken from a study of T-cell memory formation after mild COVID-19. In the study overall: TCR clustering was largely donor specific.

This CDR3 contains 19 residues. V lost 1 base and J lost 4, with 23 bases in between. Germline loops: CDR1 KGHDR, CDR2 SFDVKD. The clonotype originates from a man younger than 35 who had mild COVID-19 (a few samples of this study predate the infection). Cell type and time point are not known. The chain is built from TRBV24-1 and TRBJ2-3, with TRBD2 as a possible D gene (6 bases). Sequenced sample: PBMCs or a T cell subset sorted from them (not recorded which). In nucleotides, the CDR3 is TGTGCCACCAGTGATTTTGCTCGGGACTCCCCGGCCACTGCAGATACGCAGTATTTT. It yields the protein CATSDFARDSPATADTQYF.